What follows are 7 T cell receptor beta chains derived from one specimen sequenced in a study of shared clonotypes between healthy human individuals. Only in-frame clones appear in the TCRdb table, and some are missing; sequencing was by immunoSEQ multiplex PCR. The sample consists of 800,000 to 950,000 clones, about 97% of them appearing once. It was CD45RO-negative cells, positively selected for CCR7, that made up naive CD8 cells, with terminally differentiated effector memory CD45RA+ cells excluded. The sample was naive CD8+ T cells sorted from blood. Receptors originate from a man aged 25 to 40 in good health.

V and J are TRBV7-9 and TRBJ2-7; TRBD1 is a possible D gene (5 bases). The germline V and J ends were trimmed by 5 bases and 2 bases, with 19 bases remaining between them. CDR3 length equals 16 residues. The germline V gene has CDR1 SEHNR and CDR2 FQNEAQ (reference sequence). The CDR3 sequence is CASSHSWTKSTYEQYF. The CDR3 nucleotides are TGTGCCAGCAGCCACTCCTGGACAAAGAGTACCTACGAGCAGTACTTC.

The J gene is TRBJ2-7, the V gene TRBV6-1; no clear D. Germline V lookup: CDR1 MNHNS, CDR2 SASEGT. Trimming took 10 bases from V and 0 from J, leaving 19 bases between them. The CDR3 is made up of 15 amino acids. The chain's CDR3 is CATQVILRSSYEQYF. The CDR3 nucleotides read TGTGCCACCCAGGTTATTCTCAGAAGCTCCTACGAGCAGTACTTC.

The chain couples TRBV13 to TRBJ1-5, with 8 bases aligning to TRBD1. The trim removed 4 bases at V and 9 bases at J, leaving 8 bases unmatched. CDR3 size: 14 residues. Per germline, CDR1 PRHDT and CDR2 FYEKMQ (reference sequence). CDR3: CASSYGQGGRPQHF. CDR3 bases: TGTGCCAGCAGCTACGGACAGGGAGGACGGCCCCAGCATTTT.

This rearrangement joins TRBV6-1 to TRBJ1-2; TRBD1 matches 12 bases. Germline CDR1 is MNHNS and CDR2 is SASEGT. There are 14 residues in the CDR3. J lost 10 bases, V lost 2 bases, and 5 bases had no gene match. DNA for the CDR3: TGTGCCAGCAGTGAACTAGGGACAGGGGGCAACTACACCTTC. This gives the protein CASSELGTGGNYTF.

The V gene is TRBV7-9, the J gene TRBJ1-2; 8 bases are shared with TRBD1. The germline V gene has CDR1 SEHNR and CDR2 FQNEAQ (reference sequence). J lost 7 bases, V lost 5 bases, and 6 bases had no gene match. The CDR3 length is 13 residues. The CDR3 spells CASSETGDPGYTF. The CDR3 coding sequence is TGTGCCAGCAGCGAGACAGGGGACCCTGGCTACACCTTC.

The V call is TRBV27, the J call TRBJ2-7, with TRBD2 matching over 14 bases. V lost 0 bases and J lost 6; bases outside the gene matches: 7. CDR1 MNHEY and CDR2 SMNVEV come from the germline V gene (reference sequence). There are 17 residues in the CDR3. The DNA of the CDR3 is TGTGCCAGCAGTTTATCCGGCTCCGGGACTAGCGGGAGCGAGCAGTACTTC. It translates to CASSLSGSGTSGSEQYF.

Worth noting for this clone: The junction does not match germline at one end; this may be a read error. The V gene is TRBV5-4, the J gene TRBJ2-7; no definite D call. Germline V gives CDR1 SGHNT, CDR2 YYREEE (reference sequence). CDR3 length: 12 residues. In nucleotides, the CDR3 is TGTGCCAGCAGCTTGGGGGTGGCTAATGAGGACTTC. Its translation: CASSLGVANEDF.